This T cell receptor (beta chain) was found in a study of T-cell reconstitution after alpha-beta-depleted transplantation in children. The length of the CDR3 is 18 residues. Germline trimming cut 7 bases from V and 6 bases from J; bases unmatched to any gene: 20. Unique molecular identifiers tagged the TCRbeta library. TCRdb re-called the PCR reads with MiXCR, one entry per CDR3 protein. The top ten hold just over 35% of the sample, which has fewer than 750,000 distinct CDR3 sequences, roughly 27% seen once. Study-level findings and limits: Newly generated T cells supplied most T-cell counts and diversity one year post-transplant. The study traced high day-60 TCRbeta diversity in some patients to surviving recipient T cells and thymic progenitors.

In the case of this clonotype: Its matching antigen is unknown.

The sequencing used PBMCs, collected before TCRalphabeta/CD19-depleted stem cell transplant. This rearrangement joins TRBV12-3 or TRBV12-4 to TRBJ2-1, with 8 bases that match TRBD2. The receptor comes from a boy in the first two years of life with Wiskott-Aldrich syndrome, due to receive a stem cell transplant. CDR3 in DNA: TGTGCCAGCATACAAGCGCTAGCGGGTAAGCACCGTCGCAATGAGCAGTTCTTC. It encodes CASIQALAGKHRRNEQFF.